What follows are 13 T cell receptor beta chains derived from one specimen sequenced in a study of blood T cell repertoires in COVID-19. Produced via immunoSEQ multiplex PCR; TCRdb's table is partial and in-frame only. Of approximately 270,000 clones detected, around 93% appear once; the ten largest clones hold roughly 2.8%. Sequenced: PBMCs or T cells enriched from blood (not recorded which). The receptors stem from a man aged 35 to 55 who had been exposed to COVID-19.

The V call is TRBV6-1, the J call TRBJ2-7, with D perhaps TRBD1 (5 bases). The CDR3 contains 14 residues. Trimming took off 3 bases at V and 3 bases at J, with 12 bases between the two ends. Germline V gene sequence: CDR1 MNHNS, CDR2 SASEGT. The CDR3 DNA reads as TGTGCCAGCAGTGACGCAGGGATTCTCTACGAGCAGTACTTC. It specifies CASSDAGILYEQYF.

This chain connects TRBV27 to TRBJ2-7; no definite D call. The germline V gene encodes CDR1 MNHEY and CDR2 SMNVEV (reference sequence). Trimming shortened V by 3 bases and J by 3 bases, and 12 bases separated the two germline ends. The CDR3 loop spans 14 amino acids. Here the CDR3 DNA reads TGTGCCAGCAGTTTTGAGCCCCGAGGCTACGAGCAGTACTTC. It is translated as CASSFEPRGYEQYF.

The CDR3 protein is CASSLAPSDNYQPQHF. The CDR3 DNA reads as TGCGCCAGCAGCTTGGCCCCCTCGGACAATTATCAGCCCCAGCATTTT. The chain has TRBV5-1 and TRBJ1-5; weak D call: TRBD1 (5 bases). V dropped 0 bases and J dropped 5 bases, with 15 bases sitting between them. The length of the CDR3 is 16 residues. Germline lookup yields CDR1 SGHRS and CDR2 YFSETQ.

The genes are TRBV15 and TRBJ1-2; D may be TRBD1 (6 bases). CDR1 is LNHNV, CDR2 YYDKDF, per germline (reference sequence). The CDR3 spans 15 residues. V lost 4 bases and J lost 0, with 12 bases in between. CDR3 residues: CATSTKGVTNYGYTF. The CDR3 region has the DNA TGTGCCACCAGCACCAAGGGGGTGACTAACTATGGCTACACCTTC.

J is TRBJ1-5 and V is TRBV11-2; D remains unclear. With 5 bases removed from V and 6 bases from J, the gap between germline ends came to 11 bases. Germline V gene sequence: CDR1 SGHAT, CDR2 FQNNGV. The CDR3 runs 13 residues. The CDR3 sequence: CASSSAFGQPQHF. The CDR3 DNA is TGTGCCAGCAGCAGTGCGTTTGGTCAGCCCCAGCATTTT.

The genes are TRBV5-1 and TRBJ2-7, with 9 bases identical to TRBD1. V lost 3 bases, J lost 0 bases, and 4 bases stayed unmatched. Germline CDR1 reads SGHRS; CDR2 reads YFSETQ. This CDR3 region has 15 residues. The CDR3 DNA is TGCGCCAGCAGCTGGGGACAGGGTAGCTCCTACGAGCAGTACTTC. This translates into CASSWGQGSSYEQYF.

V and J are TRBV5-1 and TRBJ2-3; 7 nucleotides agree with TRBD2. CDR1 and CDR2 (germline): SGHRS, YFSETQ. This CDR3 is built from 14 residues. V lost 4 bases and J lost 10; bases outside the gene matches: 12. CDR3 in amino acids: CASSRLADDGAQYF. The CDR3 bases are TGCGCCAGCAGCCGTCTAGCGGACGACGGTGCGCAGTATTTT.

The V gene is TRBV19, the J gene TRBJ2-2; tentatively, D is TRBD2 (6 bases). With 6 bases removed from V and 7 bases from J, the gap between germline ends came to 15 bases. From germline, CDR1 is LNHDA and CDR2 SQIVND (reference sequence). The CDR3 sequence is 14 residues long. The CDR3, as DNA: TGTGCCAGTAGAATGGACTATTTCGGCGGGGAGCTGTTTTTT. It codes for CASRMDYFGGELFF.

The J gene is TRBJ1-1, the V gene TRBV7-2; no firm D call. CDR1 is SGHTA, CDR2 FQGNSA, per germline. The V and J ends lost 6 bases and 4 bases respectively, with 12 bases between them. The CDR3 runs 13 residues. CDR3 region: CASSERGFTEAFF. In nucleotides, the CDR3 is TGTGCCAGCAGTGAACGAGGGTTCACTGAAGCTTTCTTT.

The genes are TRBV12-5 and TRBJ2-5; tentative D call: TRBD1 (6 bases). Trimming pared 3 bases from V and 2 bases from J, leaving 7 bases between. Germline V gives CDR1 LGHNT, CDR2 FRNRAP. The length of the CDR3 is 13 residues. The CDR3 reads CASGLGQQETQYF. The DNA of the CDR3 is TGTGCTAGTGGTTTAGGACAGCAAGAGACCCAGTACTTC.

The gene calls are TRBV24-1 and TRBJ2-3; D remains ambiguous. V lost 3 bases to trimming and J lost 3 bases, with 9 bases between them. The CDR3 spans 14 residues. The germline V gene encodes CDR1 KGHDR and CDR2 SFDVKD. The CDR3 nucleotides read TGTGCCACCAGTGATGATGAGATGACAGATACGCAGTATTTT. Protein: CATSDDEMTDTQYF.

CDR3 sequence (DNA): TGTGCCAGCAGCAATACTCCTCCCTACGAGCAGTACTTC. This encodes CASSNTPPYEQYF. V is TRBV28 and J is TRBJ2-7, with D unclear. The V end lost 6 bases, the J end lost 2 bases, and 11 bases lay between the germline ends. The germline CDR1 and CDR2 sequences are MDHEN and SYDVKM. The CDR3 totals 13 residues.

This clone was picked up one time. The chain employs TRBV2 and TRBJ2-7; 16 bases align to TRBD2. CDR1 and CDR2 from the germline V gene are SNHLY and FYNNEI. The CDR3 totals 14 residues. J gave up 7 bases and V 8 bases, and 5 bases lay outside the gene matches. The CDR3 spells CASPGLAGGREQYF. Here the CDR3 DNA reads TGTGCCAGCCCGGGACTAGCGGGAGGGAGGGAGCAGTACTTC.